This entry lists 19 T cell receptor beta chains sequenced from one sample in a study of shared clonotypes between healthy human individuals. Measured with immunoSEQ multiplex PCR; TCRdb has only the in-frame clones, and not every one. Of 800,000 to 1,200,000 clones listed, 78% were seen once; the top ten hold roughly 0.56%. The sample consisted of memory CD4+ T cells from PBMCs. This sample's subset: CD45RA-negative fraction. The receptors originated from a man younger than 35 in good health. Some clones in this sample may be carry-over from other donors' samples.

CDR3 sequence reads: CASSLASSYEQYF. In nucleotides, the CDR3 is TGTGCCAGCAGCTTAGCCAGCAGCTACGAGCAGTACTTC. The chain links TRBV7-9 to TRBJ2-7; D unresolved. V gave up 0 bases and J gave up 3 bases, with 6 bases separating them. The CDR3 extends over 13 amino acids. Germline loops: CDR1 SEHNR, CDR2 FQNEAQ (reference sequence).

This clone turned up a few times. The CDR3 DNA sequence: TGTGCCAGCAGCGCGCAACTTGAGGGGAAAGCTTTCTTT. Protein product: CASSAQLEGKAFF. The genes are TRBV11-2 and TRBJ1-1; tentatively, D is TRBD1 (5 bases). V lost 5 bases and J lost 9, with 16 bases in between. This CDR3 contains 13 residues. Germline V gives CDR1 SGHAT, CDR2 FQNNGV.

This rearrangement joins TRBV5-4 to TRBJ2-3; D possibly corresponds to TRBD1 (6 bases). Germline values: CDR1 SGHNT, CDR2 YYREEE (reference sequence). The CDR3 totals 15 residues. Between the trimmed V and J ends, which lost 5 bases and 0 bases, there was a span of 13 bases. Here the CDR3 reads CASRKGGTSTDTQYF. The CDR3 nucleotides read TGTGCCAGCAGGAAAGGGGGTACTAGCACAGATACGCAGTATTTT. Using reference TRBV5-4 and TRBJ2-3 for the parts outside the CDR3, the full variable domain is ETGVTQSPTHLIKTRGQQVTLRCSSQSGHNTVSWYQQALGQGPQFIFQYYREEENGRGNFPPRFSGLQFPNYSSELNVNALELDDSALYLCASRKGGTSTDTQYFGPGTRLTVL.

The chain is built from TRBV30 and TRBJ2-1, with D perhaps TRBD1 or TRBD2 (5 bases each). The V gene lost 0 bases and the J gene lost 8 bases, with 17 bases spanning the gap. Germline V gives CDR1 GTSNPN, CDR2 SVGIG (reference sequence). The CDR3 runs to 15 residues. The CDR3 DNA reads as TGTGCCTGGAGTGTATGGACCCCCCGAGGGGATGAGCAGTTCTTC. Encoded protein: CAWSVWTPRGDEQFF.

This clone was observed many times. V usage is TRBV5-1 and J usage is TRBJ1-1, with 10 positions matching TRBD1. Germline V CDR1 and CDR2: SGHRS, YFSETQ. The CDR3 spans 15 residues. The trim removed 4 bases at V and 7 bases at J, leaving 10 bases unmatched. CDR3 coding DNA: TGCGCCAGCAGCGAGAACTTGGGACAGGGGATTGAAGCTTTCTTT. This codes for CASSENLGQGIEAFF.

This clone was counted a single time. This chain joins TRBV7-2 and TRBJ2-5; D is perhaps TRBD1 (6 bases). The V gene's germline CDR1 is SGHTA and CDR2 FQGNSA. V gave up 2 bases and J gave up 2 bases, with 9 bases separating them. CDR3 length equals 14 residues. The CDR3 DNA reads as TGTGCCAGCAGCTTAAGGGGGACGCAAGAGACCCAGTACTTC. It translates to CASSLRGTQETQYF. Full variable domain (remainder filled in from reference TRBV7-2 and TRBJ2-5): GAGVSQSPSNKVTEKGKDVELRCDPISGHTALYWYRQSLGQGLEFLIYFQGNSAPDKSGLPSDRFSAERTGGSVSTLTIQRTQQEDSAVYLCASSLRGTQETQYFGPGTRLLVL.

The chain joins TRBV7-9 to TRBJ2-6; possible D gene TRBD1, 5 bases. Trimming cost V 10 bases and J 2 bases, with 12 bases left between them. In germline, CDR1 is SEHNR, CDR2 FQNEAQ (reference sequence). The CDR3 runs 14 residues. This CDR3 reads CATLARAGANVLTF. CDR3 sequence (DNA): TGTGCCACCCTGGCCAGGGCTGGGGCCAACGTCCTGACTTTC.

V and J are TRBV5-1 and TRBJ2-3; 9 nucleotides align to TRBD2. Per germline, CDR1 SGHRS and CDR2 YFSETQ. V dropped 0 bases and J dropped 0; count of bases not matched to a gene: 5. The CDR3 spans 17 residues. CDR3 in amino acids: CASSLDGLATSTDTQYF. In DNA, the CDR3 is TGCGCCAGCAGCTTGGACGGACTAGCGACTAGCACAGATACGCAGTATTTT.

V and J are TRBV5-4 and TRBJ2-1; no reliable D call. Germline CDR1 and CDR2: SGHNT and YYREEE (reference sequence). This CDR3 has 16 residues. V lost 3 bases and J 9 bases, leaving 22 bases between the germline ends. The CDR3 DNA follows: TGTGCCAGCAGCTCGTTGGGTCCGGAGTCTAGGAGTGAGCAGTTCTTC. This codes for CASSSLGPESRSEQFF.

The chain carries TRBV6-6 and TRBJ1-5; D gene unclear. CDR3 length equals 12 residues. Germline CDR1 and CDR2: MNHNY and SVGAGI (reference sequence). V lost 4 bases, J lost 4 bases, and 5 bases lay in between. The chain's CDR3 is CASSFINQPQHF. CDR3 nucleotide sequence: TGTGCCAGCAGTTTTATAAATCAGCCCCAGCATTTT.

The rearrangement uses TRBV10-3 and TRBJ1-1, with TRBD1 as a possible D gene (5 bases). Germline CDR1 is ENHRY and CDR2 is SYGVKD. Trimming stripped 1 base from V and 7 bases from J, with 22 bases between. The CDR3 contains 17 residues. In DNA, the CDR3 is TGTGCCATCAGTGAGTTTGGGGGAAGAACCGAGGTGGGTGAAGCTTTCTTT. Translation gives CAISEFGGRTEVGEAFF.

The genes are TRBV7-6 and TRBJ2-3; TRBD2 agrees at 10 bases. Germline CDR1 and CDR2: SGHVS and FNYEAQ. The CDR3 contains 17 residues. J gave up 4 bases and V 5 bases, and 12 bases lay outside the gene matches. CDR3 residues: CASSRGWLAGVADTQYF. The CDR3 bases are TGTGCCAGCAGCCGCGGCTGGCTAGCGGGAGTCGCAGATACGCAGTATTTT.

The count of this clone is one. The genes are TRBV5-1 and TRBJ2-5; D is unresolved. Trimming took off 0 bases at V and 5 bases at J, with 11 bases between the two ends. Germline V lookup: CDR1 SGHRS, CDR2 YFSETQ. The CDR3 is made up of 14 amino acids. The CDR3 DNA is TGCGCCAGCAGCTTGGGAGGTCTAAAGGAGACCCAGTACTTC. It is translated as CASSLGGLKETQYF.

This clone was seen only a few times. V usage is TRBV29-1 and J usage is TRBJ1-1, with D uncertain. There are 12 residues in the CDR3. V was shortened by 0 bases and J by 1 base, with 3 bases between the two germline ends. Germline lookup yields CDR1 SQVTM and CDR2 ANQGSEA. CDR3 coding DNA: TGCAGCGTTGAAGATGGGAACACTGAAGCTTTCTTT. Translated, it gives CSVEDGNTEAFF.

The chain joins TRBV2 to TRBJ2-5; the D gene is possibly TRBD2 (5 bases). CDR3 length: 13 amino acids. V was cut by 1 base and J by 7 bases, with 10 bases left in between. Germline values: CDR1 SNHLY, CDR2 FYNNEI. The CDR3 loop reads CASSEGAAGTQYF. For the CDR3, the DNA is TGTGCCAGCAGTGAAGGGGCGGCGGGGACCCAGTACTTC. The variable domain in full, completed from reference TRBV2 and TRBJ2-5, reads EPEVTQTPSHQVTQMGQEVILRCVPISNHLYFYWYRQILGQKVEFLVSFYNNEISEKSEIFDDQFSVERPDGSNFTLKIRSTKLEDSAMYFCASSEGAAGTQYFGPGTRLLVL.

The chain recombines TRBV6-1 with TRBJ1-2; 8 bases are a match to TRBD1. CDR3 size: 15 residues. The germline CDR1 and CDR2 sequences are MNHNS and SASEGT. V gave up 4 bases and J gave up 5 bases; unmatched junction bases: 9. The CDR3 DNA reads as TGTGCCAGCAGTGCCCCAGGGGGCCTCAATTATGGCTACACCTTC. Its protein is CASSAPGGLNYGYTF.

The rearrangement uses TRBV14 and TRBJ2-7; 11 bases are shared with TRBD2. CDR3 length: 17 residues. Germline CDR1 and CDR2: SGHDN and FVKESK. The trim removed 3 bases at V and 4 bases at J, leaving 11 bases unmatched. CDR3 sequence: CASSQELAGAVIYEQYF. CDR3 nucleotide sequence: TGTGCCAGCAGCCAGGAACTAGCGGGAGCGGTGATTTACGAGCAGTACTTC.

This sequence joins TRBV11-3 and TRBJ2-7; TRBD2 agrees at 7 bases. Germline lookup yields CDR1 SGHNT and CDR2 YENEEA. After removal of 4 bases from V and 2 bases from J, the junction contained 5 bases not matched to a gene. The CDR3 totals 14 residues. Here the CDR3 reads CASSSGGLPYEQYF. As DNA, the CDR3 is TGTGCCAGCAGCTCGGGGGGACTGCCCTACGAGCAGTACTTC.

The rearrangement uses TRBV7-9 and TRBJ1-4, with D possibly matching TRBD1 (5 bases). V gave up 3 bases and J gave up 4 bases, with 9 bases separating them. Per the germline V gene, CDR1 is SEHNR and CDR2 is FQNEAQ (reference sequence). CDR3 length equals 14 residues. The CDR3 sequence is CASSFGTNNEKLFF. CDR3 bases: TGTGCCAGCAGCTTTGGGACCAATAATGAAAAACTGTTTTTT.